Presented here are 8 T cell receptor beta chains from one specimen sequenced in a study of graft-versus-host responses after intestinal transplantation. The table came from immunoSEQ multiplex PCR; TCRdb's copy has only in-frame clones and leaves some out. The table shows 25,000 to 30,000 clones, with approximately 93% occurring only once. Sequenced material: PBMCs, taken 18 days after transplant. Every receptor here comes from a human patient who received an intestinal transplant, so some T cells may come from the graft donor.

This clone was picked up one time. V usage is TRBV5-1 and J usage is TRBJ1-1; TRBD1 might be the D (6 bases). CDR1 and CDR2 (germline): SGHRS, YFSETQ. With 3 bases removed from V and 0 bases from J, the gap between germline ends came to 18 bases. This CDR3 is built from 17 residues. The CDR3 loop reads CASSSIGTNIMNTEAFF. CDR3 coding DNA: TGCGCCAGCAGCTCGATCGGGACAAATATAATGAACACTGAAGCTTTCTTT.

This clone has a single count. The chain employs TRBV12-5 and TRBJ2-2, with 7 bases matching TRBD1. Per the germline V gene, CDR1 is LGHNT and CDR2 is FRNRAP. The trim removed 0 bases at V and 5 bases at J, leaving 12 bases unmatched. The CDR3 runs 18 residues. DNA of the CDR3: TGTGCTAGTGGTTTGGTAGGGGGCCTTAAGGTCGGGACCGGGGAGCTGTTTTTT. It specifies CASGLVGGLKVGTGELFF.

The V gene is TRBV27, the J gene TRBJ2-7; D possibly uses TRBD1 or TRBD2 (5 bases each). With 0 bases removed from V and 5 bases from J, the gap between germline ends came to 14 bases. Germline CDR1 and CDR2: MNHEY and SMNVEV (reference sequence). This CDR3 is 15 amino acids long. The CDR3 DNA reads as TGTGCCAGCAGTTTATCGTCCTGGGACCCCCACGAGCAGTACTTC. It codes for CASSLSSWDPHEQYF.

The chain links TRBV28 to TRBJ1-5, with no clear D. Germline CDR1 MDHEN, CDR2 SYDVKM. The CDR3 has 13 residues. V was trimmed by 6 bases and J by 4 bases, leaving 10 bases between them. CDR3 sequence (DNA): TGTGCCAGCAGGATACAGAGAAATCAGCCCCAGCATTTT. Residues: CASRIQRNQPQHF.

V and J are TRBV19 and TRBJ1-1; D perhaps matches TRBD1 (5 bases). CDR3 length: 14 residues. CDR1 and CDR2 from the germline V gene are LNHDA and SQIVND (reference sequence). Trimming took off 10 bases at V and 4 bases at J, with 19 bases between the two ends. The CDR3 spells CATRDVLGGTEAFF. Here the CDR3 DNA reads TGTGCCACCCGGGACGTACTTGGAGGCACTGAAGCTTTCTTT. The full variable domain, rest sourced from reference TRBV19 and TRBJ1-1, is DGGITQSPKYLFRKEGQNVTLSCEQNLNHDAMYWYRQDPGQGLRLIYYSQIVNDFQKGDIAEGYSVSREKKESFPLTVTSAQKNPTAFYLCATRDVLGGTEAFFGQGTRLTVV.

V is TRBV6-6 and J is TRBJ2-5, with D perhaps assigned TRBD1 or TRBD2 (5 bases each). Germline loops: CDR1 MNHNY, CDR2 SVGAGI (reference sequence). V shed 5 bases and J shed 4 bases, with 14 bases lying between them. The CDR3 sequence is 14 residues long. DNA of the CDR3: TGTGCCAGCAGTCCCTCCGGGACCTTAGAGACCCAGTACTTC. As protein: CASSPSGTLETQYF.

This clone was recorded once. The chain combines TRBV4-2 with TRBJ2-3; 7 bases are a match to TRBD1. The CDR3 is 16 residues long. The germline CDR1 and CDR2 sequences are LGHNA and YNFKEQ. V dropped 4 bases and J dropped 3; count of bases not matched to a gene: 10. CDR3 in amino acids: CASSPTGDGVTDTQYF. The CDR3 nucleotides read TGTGCCAGCAGCCCAACAGGGGATGGGGTGACAGATACGCAGTATTTT.

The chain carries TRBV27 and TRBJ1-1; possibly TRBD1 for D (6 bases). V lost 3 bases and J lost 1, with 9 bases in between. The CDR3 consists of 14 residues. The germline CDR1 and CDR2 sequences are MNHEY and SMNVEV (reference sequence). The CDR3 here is CASSLQGRNTEAFF. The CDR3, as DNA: TGTGCCAGCAGTTTGCAGGGGCGGAACACTGAAGCTTTCTTT.